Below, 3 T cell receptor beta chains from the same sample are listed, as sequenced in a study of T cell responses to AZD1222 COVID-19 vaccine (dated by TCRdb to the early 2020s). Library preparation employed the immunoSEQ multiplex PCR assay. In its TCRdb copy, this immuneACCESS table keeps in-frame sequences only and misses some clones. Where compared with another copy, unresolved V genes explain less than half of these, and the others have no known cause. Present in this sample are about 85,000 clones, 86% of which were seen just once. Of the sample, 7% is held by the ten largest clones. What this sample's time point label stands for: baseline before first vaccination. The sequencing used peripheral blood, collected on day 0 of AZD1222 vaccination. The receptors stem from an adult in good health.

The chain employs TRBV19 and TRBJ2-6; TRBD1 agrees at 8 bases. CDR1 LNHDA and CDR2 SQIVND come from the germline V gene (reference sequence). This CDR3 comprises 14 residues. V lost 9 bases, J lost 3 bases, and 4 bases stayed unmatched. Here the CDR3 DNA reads TGTGCCAGCCAAACAGGGGGTGGGGCCAACGTCCTGACTTTC. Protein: CASQTGGGANVLTF.

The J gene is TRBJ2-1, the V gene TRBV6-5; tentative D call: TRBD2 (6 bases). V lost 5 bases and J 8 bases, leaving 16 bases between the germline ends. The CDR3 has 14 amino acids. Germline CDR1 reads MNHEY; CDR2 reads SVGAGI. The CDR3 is CASSLRDWVDEQFF. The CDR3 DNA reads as TGTGCCAGCAGTCTCCGGGACTGGGTAGATGAGCAGTTCTTC.

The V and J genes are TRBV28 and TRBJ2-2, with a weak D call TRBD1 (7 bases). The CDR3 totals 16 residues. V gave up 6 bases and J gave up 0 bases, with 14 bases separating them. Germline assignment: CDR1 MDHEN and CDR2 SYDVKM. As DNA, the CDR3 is TGTGCCAGCAGCTATACAGGGGACTCGAACACCGGGGAGCTGTTTTTT. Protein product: CASSYTGDSNTGELFF.